This T cell receptor (beta chain) was documented in a study of breast tumors, draining lymph nodes, adjacent tissues. Breast cancer patients provided tissue from their axillary draining lymph nodes. The germline V and J ends were trimmed by 4 bases and 1 base, with 7 bases remaining between them. The CDR3 has 13 residues. Germline CDR1 GTSNPN, CDR2 SVGIG (reference sequence). From the multiplex PCR reads, TCRdb called clonotypes with MiXCR, one entry per CDR3 protein. Found here are about 270,000 distinct CDR3 sequences, about 30% of them singletons; the top ten hold around 1%. Broader study findings: Luminal-like breast cancer showed significantly higher tumor–nontumor repertoire similarity than basal-like. The lymph node origin of tumor T cells was framed as consistent with a hypothesis, not demonstrated.

Note on this clonotype: What it recognizes is unknown.

Sequenced input: axillary lymph node tissue. The TCR sequence derives from a female donor with breast cancer. Some clones in this sample may be carry-over from other donors' samples. The rearrangement joins TRBV30 to TRBJ2-2, with D uncertain. CDR3 amino acids: CAWKFLNTGELFF. As DNA, the CDR3 is TGTGCCTGGAAGTTTTTGAACACCGGGGAGCTGTTTTTT.